The text below deals with one T cell receptor beta chain. What it recognizes is unknown. Germline V gene lookup returns CDR1 SEHNR and CDR2 FQNEAQ (reference sequence). Losses at the gene ends were 0 bases for V and 9 bases for J; bases not matched to a gene: 11. The CDR3 length is 17 residues. The sample is drawn from a study of shared clonotypes between healthy human individuals. Methods used by the authors: Junction-only immunoSEQ sequences carried no quality scores, so filtering differed. This table comes from immunoSEQ multiplex PCR, and its TCRdb copy is limited to in-frame clones, with some not included. V, J and clone size reflect that table, while D and trimming were determined from the DNA. The profile shows around 600,000 clones, 97% of them singletons. Study-level findings and limits: With a handful of donors compared, roughly 4.9% of naive CD4 clonotypes were shared.

The J gene is TRBJ2-1, the V gene TRBV7-9; 10 nucleotides align to TRBD2. The sample was naive CD4+ T cells sorted from blood. The subset: CD45RA+ positively selected. The sequence derives from a woman in her twenties or thirties in good health. Written as DNA, the CDR3 is TGTGCCAGCAGCTTAGCGCGGCTAGCGGGAGATAAAGGTGAGCAGTTCTTC. The encoded protein is CASSLARLAGDKGEQFF.